This T cell receptor beta chain was observed in a study of shared clonotypes between healthy human individuals (dated by TCRdb to the early 2020s). Context from the whole study: Three men and a couple of women, aged 18 to 49 years, made up the cohort. For each donor, CD4 naive and CD4 memory were each run on three plates, CD8 naive on two plates, and CD8 memory on one plate. The study deeply sequenced blood TCR repertoires of five healthy adults to estimate repertoire size and the extent of clonotype sharing between individuals. To increase sequencing depth and limit assay-specific biases, TCR repertoire library preparation and sequencing were carried out by different laboratories using diverse techniques. Per donor, leukapheresis produced somewhere between about 0.85 and 8.9 billion PBMCs.

Findings and caveats that apply to the study as a whole: Because the study included a small number of donors, the genetic and exposure-history diversity represented was limited. Sharing across a few donors was observed for approximately 5% of naive CD4, 3.5% of naive CD8, about 2.3% of memory CD4, and less than 0.45% of memory CD8 clonotypes. Naive subsets generally had larger estimated clonotype richness than memory subsets. Sampling was restricted to blood, and TCR repertoires in tissue are likely to differ from TCR repertoires in blood. Pairwise subsampling indicated that sequencing depth was expected to affect the degree of clonotype sharing among donors. Rarefaction of sorted-subset datasets indicated incomplete sequencing despite the large sequencing depth. Compared with non-shared clonotypes, the clonotypes found in all four sorted-subset donors had higher generation probabilities.

The donors were healthy, HIV-negative adults who had no recently reported acute infections or vaccinations. Every donor was a Caucasian adult residing in Nashville, Tennessee, USA. CD4+ T cells were enriched through magnetic negative selection, after which naive cells were positively selected on CD45RA and the remaining negative fraction served as the memory subset. After blood collection by leukapheresis, PBMCs were isolated using Ficoll-Histopaque density gradient centrifugation and then cryopreserved in the vapor phase of liquid nitrogen. Analytical flow cytometry was used to check the purity and quantity of every magnetically sorted T cell population. Genomic DNA was isolated from every sorted fraction and measured by UV absorbance on a Nanodrop 2000c. Using the deep immunoSEQ assay, multiplex PCR amplified TCR CDR3 regions from genomic DNA. Extracted genomic DNA from each cell subset was spread evenly across all wells of several immunoSEQ 96-well plates, with each plate serving as a replicate. For sorted subsets, 200 to 250 ng of genomic DNA, equivalent to roughly 30,000 T cell genomes, went into each replicate PCR. The purified libraries were quantified using a Qubit 3.0 fluorometer, sized with a Bioanalyzer 2100, and then quantified again using the KAPA Library Quantification kit. Each immunoSEQ 96-well plate was sequenced on its own single-read 150-cycle Illumina NextSeq 550 flow cell. In the source study's methods: Because only junctional sequences without quality scores were contained in the immunoSEQ output, filtering matching that applied to full-length reads could not be performed. Sequences were annotated with PyIR, a Python wrapper for IgBLAST v1.9, using IMGT germline references to assign V/J genes and CDR3. Reads were filtered out if the reads had weak V/J assignments (E-value above 1e-6), no CDR3, stop codons, out-of-frame junctions, or ambiguous translated residues. V3J clonotypes were defined by identical inferred V gene, J gene, and CDR3 amino acid sequence. Percentage overlap between repertoires was computed as shared unique clonotypes divided by the size of the smaller repertoire. RTK rarefaction, the Chao1 estimator, and Recon v2.1 estimates of unobserved clonotypes were used to assess repertoire richness. For all TCRbeta clonotypes obtained by the gDNA method from four donors, generation probabilities were computed with OLGA. In TCRdb, the immuneACCESS table is reduced to in-frame sequences with V and J assigned. These tables do not hold every clone; where another copy was compared, an unresolved V gene accounts for under half, and the others remain unexplained. That table furnishes V, J and clone size, whereas the DNA furnished D and trimming. In this sample the table shows about 1.5 million clones, approximately 98% of which occur a single time. The ten largest clones take up approximately 0.44% of the sample.

Note on this clone: Its antigen is currently not known. Within one base of it there is no much larger clone, and no base qualities were kept.

The CDR3 measures 14 amino acids from cysteine to phenylalanine. The sequence is cut down to CDR3 DNA, 42 bases in frame from base 1. Sequenced sample: naive CD4+ T cells sorted from blood. The cell subset or site label for this specimen denotes: CD45RA+ positively selected. The clonotype was recovered from a young man in good health. The sequence is built from TRBV21-1 and TRBJ2-5; the table's D gene call, TRBD1, was not cross checked with the DNA. TRBV21-1 is a pseudogene segment. The DNA reads TGTGCCAGCAGCAAAGAGGCAGGTATAGAGACCCAGTACTTC. The encoded protein is CASSKEAGIETQYF.